The 6 T cell receptor beta chains in this list originate from one sample, sequenced in a study of blood T cell repertoires in COVID-19. The method was immunoSEQ multiplex PCR; TCRdb's version includes in-frame clones alone and lacks a portion of them. The sample records approximately 300,000 clones, 86% being singletons. The sample taken for sequencing was peripheral blood. These receptors originate from a woman in her forties or fifties with acute or convalescent COVID-19.

Here the CDR3 reads CASSIDPGQGLGYQPQHF. CDR3 nucleotide sequence: TGTGCCAGTAGTATAGATCCAGGACAGGGATTGGGGTATCAGCCCCAGCATTTT. This chain joins TRBV19 and TRBJ1-5; 8 bases map to TRBD1. Per germline, CDR1 LNHDA and CDR2 SQIVND (reference sequence). The CDR3 totals 18 residues. V was clipped by 0 bases and J by 5 bases; unmatched bases: 12.

This sequence joins TRBV29-1 and TRBJ2-2; 8 nucleotides match TRBD1. CDR1 SQVTM and CDR2 ANQGSEA come from the germline V gene. The length of the CDR3 is 13 residues. V was clipped by 6 bases and J by 6 bases; unmatched bases: 6. The CDR3 reads CSVHRGAAGELFF. The CDR3 DNA reads as TGCAGCGTACACAGGGGGGCGGCCGGGGAGCTGTTTTTT.

This chain joins TRBV12-3 or TRBV12-4 and TRBJ1-1; D is uncertain. The germline V and J ends were trimmed by 5 bases and 5 bases, with 9 bases remaining between them. The CDR3 is made up of 12 amino acids. The CDR3 loop is CASSPTRTEAFF. CDR3 nucleotide sequence: TGTGCCAGCAGTCCCACGAGGACTGAAGCTTTCTTT.

The chain has TRBV2 and TRBJ1-2, with no clear D. The CDR3 runs 14 residues. Germline-derived CDR1 and CDR2 are SNHLY and FYNNEI. V shed 2 bases and J shed 8 bases, with 15 bases lying between them. CDR3 coding DNA: TGTGCCAGCAGTGAAATAATTCGGGGAGGGGGCTACACCTTC. Its translation is CASSEIIRGGGYTF.

This clone was detected many times. The chain joins TRBV5-4 to TRBJ1-3, with D tentatively TRBD1 (6 bases). Germline CDR1 SGHNT, CDR2 YYREEE (reference sequence). Trimming removed 2 bases from V and 1 base from J, with 7 bases in between. This CDR3 is built from 14 residues. The CDR3 loop is CASSFQGSGNTIYF. In DNA form, the CDR3 reads TGTGCCAGCAGCTTTCAGGGGTCTGGAAACACCATATATTTT.

The chain is built from TRBV30 and TRBJ2-3; the D gene is possibly TRBD2 (6 bases). The germline V gene encodes CDR1 GTSNPN and CDR2 SVGIG (reference sequence). The CDR3 covers 15 residues. V lost 1 base and J 0 bases, leaving 11 bases between the germline ends. The CDR3 reads CAWSAGTLSTDTQYF. DNA of the CDR3: TGTGCCTGGAGTGCCGGGACTCTGAGCACAGATACGCAGTATTTT.